The rows below give T cell receptor beta chains drawn from one sample of a study of spatial heterogeneity in lung cancer. TCRdb passed the 5' RACE reads through MiXCR, listing each CDR3 protein once. The repertoire holds tens of thousands of distinct CDR3 sequences, with approximately 5.8% as singletons. Sequenced here: PBMCs, sampled at surgery. These receptors came from a male donor with early-stage non-small cell lung cancer. The CDR3 runs from the conserved cysteine through the conserved F or W. The order of the fields is J gene, D gene, clone size, V gene, CDR3 protein, CDR3 DNA. D genes are given only for firm matches. Only some rows state a clone size, as once, few, many or a class for expanded clones.

>TRBJ1-6|TRBD1|-|TRBV7-9
CASSGYRGLRNSPLHF
TGTGCCAGCAGCGGATACAGGGGGCTAAGGAATTCACCCCTCCACTTT
>TRBJ2-5|-|-|TRBV7-7
CASSLVLSGQETQYF
TGTGCCAGCAGCTTAGTTCTAAGCGGCCAAGAGACCCAGTACTTC
>TRBJ2-3|-|few|TRBV19
CASSRGWADTQYF
TGTGCCTCCAGTCGGGGGTGGGCAGATACGCAGTATTTT
>TRBJ1-1|TRBD1|-|TRBV20-1
CSVSGQGETEAFF
TGCAGTGTTTCCGGACAGGGGGAAACTGAAGCTTTCTTT
>TRBJ2-7|-|many|TRBV10-3
CAIKNGPQTYEQYF
TGTGCCATCAAAAACGGCCCACAGACCTACGAGCAGTACTTC
>TRBJ2-5|TRBD2|-|TRBV5-4
CASSLSGGTQETQYF
TGTGCCAGCAGCTTAAGCGGGGGGACCCAAGAGACCCAGTACTTC
>TRBJ1-2|-|-|TRBV28
CASSPGIYGYTF
TGTGCCAGCAGTCCTGGGATCTATGGCTACACCTTC
>TRBJ2-3|TRBD2|many|TRBV12-3/TRBV12-4
CASRRLADPSTDTQYF
TGTGCCAGCAGGCGACTAGCGGACCCAAGCACAGATACGCAGTATTTT
>TRBJ1-4|-|-|TRBV7-2
CASSLSNLRREKLFF
TGTGCCAGCAGCTTGTCTAATCTTCGTAGGGAAAAACTGTTTTTT
>TRBJ2-1|-|many|TRBV24-1
CATSDLRGSHEQFF
TGTGCCACCAGTGATTTGCGAGGGAGCCATGAGCAGTTCTTC
>TRBJ2-3|-|-|TRBV9
CASSVAPLTDTQYF
TGTGCCAGCAGCGTAGCCCCCCTCACAGATACGCAGTATTTT
>TRBJ1-6|TRBD1|many|TRBV5-1
CASSRTGPSSYNSPLHF
TGCGCCAGCAGCCGGACAGGGCCGAGCTCCTATAATTCACCCCTCCACTTT
>TRBJ2-7|-|many|TRBV19
CASSMSRRTYEQYF
TGTGCCAGTAGTATGAGCAGAAGAACCTACGAGCAGTACTTC
>TRBJ2-6|TRBD1|-|TRBV5-1
CASSWTLTGQVLSGANVLTF
TGCGCCAGCAGCTGGACACTGACTGGACAGGTTCTCTCTGGGGCCAACGTCCTGACTTTC
>TRBJ2-6|-|few|TRBV28
CTSSYLGGAGANVLTF
TGTACCAGCAGTTACCTCGGGGGCGCTGGGGCCAACGTCCTGACTTTC
>TRBJ2-2|-|many|TRBV4-3
CASSQEPTANTGELFF
TGCGCCAGCAGCCAAGAGCCGACAGCTAACACCGGGGAGCTGTTTTTT
>TRBJ1-1|-|many|TRBV18
CASSPPSWTGSPSTEAFF
TGTGCCAGCTCACCACCGTCGTGGACGGGGAGCCCTAGCACTGAAGCTTTCTTT
>TRBJ2-5|-|many|TRBV7-6
CASTPRDSPKETQYF
TGTGCCAGCACCCCCCGCGACAGTCCAAAAGAGACCCAGTACTTC
>TRBJ2-1|TRBD2|few|TRBV6-5
CASAESGGGINEQFF
TGTGCCTCCGCGGAAAGCGGGGGGGGTATAAATGAGCAGTTCTTC
>TRBJ2-3|TRBD2|many|TRBV11-2
CASSLAGPPTDTQYF
TGTGCCAGCAGCCTAGCGGGGCCCCCCACAGATACGCAGTATTTT
>TRBJ1-5|TRBD1|many|TRBV27
CASSQGGSNQPQHF
TGTGCCAGCAGCCAGGGGGGGAGCAATCAGCCCCAGCATTTT
>TRBJ2-1|-|many|TRBV20-1
CSARGDPGNEQFF
TGCAGTGCTAGGGGGGACCCCGGGAATGAGCAGTTCTTC
>TRBJ1-3|-|-|TRBV7-9
CASSLNEGNTIYF
TGTGCCAGCAGCTTGAACGAGGGAAACACCATATATTTT
>TRBJ2-3|TRBD1|many|TRBV7-9
CASSLGQAGGRTDTQYF
TGTGCCAGCAGCCTAGGACAGGCCGGAGGCAGAACAGATACGCAGTATTTT
>TRBJ2-2|TRBD1|many|TRBV7-3
CASSWTGDGELFF
TGTGCCAGCAGCTGGACAGGGGACGGGGAGCTGTTTTTT
>TRBJ1-1|-|many|TRBV29-1
CSVQGNTEAFF
TGCAGCGTTCAGGGGAACACTGAAGCTTTCTTT
>TRBJ2-7|-|few|TRBV6-5
CASSYQEGLLPYEQYF
TGTGCCAGCAGTTATCAGGAAGGGCTCTTACCCTACGAGCAGTACTTC
>TRBJ2-3|-|many|TRBV18
CASSPDRDTQYF
TGTGCCAGCTCACCTGACAGGGATACGCAGTATTTT
>TRBJ1-1|-|few|TRBV28
CASSGGRGREKAFF
TGTGCCAGCAGTGGGGGACGGGGCAGAGAGAAAGCTTTCTTT
>TRBJ2-3|TRBD2|many|TRBV5-4
CASSPDGLAASTDTQYF
TGTGCCAGCAGTCCGGATGGACTAGCGGCTAGCACAGATACGCAGTATTTT
>TRBJ2-2|TRBD2|-|TRBV28
CASSPYTSGRNTGELFF
TGTGCCAGCAGCCCCTATACTAGCGGGAGAAACACCGGGGAGCTGTTTTTT
>TRBJ1-5|TRBD1|few|TRBV6-2/TRBV6-3
CASKQGGIQPQHF
TGTGCCAGCAAACAGGGGGGAATTCAGCCCCAGCATTTT
>TRBJ2-3|-|-|TRBV7-2
CASSLGTTDTQYF
TGTGCCAGCAGCTTAGGCACCACAGATACGCAGTATTTT
>TRBJ2-5|TRBD1|many|TRBV7-9
CASRPTGADSYQETQYF
TGTGCCAGCAGACCAACAGGGGCCGACTCCTACCAAGAGACCCAGTACTTC
>TRBJ1-3|-|many|TRBV18
CASYPSLGNTIYF
TGTGCCAGCTACCCCTCACTTGGAAACACCATATATTTT
>TRBJ2-7|-|many|TRBV3-1
CASSQAQLRGTYEQYF
TGTGCCAGCAGCCAAGCGCAACTGAGGGGCACCTACGAGCAGTACTTC
>TRBJ2-7|TRBD1|many|TRBV7-9
CASSRTGVSEQYF
TGTGCCAGCAGCCGGACAGGGGTTAGCGAGCAGTACTTC
>TRBJ2-7|TRBD1|many|TRBV7-2
CASSLADLDREKQYF
TGTGCCAGCAGCTTAGCGGATCTGGACAGGGAAAAGCAGTACTTC
>TRBJ2-3|TRBD1|many|TRBV15
CATSRVPQGGTDTQYF
TGTGCCACCAGCAGAGTACCCCAGGGGGGCACAGATACGCAGTATTTT
>TRBJ2-7|TRBD1|many|TRBV20-1
CSARGLGTGTYEQYF
TGCAGTGCTAGAGGATTAGGGACAGGGACCTACGAGCAGTACTTC
>TRBJ2-1|-|many|TRBV7-9
CASSLGDGSYNEQFF
TGTGCCAGCAGCTTAGGAGACGGGAGCTACAATGAGCAGTTCTTC
>TRBJ2-4|TRBD1|-|TRBV4-3
CASSQEWQGENIQYF
TGCGCCAGCAGCCAAGAATGGCAGGGGGAGAACATTCAGTACTTC
>TRBJ2-1|-|-|TRBV20-1
CSANWDKQFF
TGCAGTGCTAATTGGGACAAGCAGTTCTTC
>TRBJ1-1|-|many|TRBV9
CASSVVDTEAFF
TGTGCCAGCAGCGTAGTGGACACTGAAGCTTTCTTT
>TRBJ1-2|TRBD1|many|TRBV28
CASRRGGPGYGYTF
TGTGCCTCCCGAAGAGGGGGCCCTGGCTATGGCTACACCTTC
>TRBJ2-6|TRBD2|medium-sized|TRBV19
CASRVERGSGANVLTF
TGTGCCAGTCGTGTCGAGCGGGGCTCTGGGGCCAACGTCCTGACTTTC
>TRBJ1-5|-|many|TRBV20-1
CSVRTDLWSNQPQHF
TGCAGTGTCCGGACAGACCTTTGGAGCAATCAGCCCCAGCATTTT
>TRBJ1-2|TRBD1|many|TRBV5-1
CASSLAGTDFGYTF
TGCGCCAGCAGCTTGGCCGGGACAGACTTTGGCTACACCTTC
>TRBJ2-1|TRBD2|few|TRBV9
CASSAGLAEYNEQFF
TGTGCCAGCAGCGCGGGACTAGCGGAATACAATGAGCAGTTCTTC
>TRBJ2-3|-|many|TRBV6-6
CASSYQGPGGTQYF
TGTGCCAGCAGTTACCAAGGCCCAGGGGGGACGCAGTATTTT
>TRBJ2-7|TRBD1|many|TRBV3-1
CASSFTGGWDEQYF
TGTGCCAGCAGCTTTACAGGGGGTTGGGACGAGCAGTACTTC
>TRBJ2-1|TRBD1|many|TRBV7-7
CASSPGQGSYNEQFF
TGTGCCAGCAGCCCGGGACAGGGCTCCTACAATGAGCAGTTCTTC
>TRBJ2-7|-|many|TRBV5-1
CASRNGGSSYEQYF
TGCGCCAGCAGGAATGGGGGGAGCTCCTACGAGCAGTACTTC
>TRBJ1-1|-|-|TRBV6-1
CASKRGLAALRNTEAFF
TGTGCCAGTAAAAGAGGGTTGGCGGCCCTACGGAACACTGAAGCTTTCTTT
>TRBJ2-7|TRBD1|many|TRBV28
CASGTGPEQYF
TGTGCCAGCGGGACAGGGCCCGAGCAGTACTTC
>TRBJ2-5|-|-|TRBV28
CASSSIGEGGQETQYF
TGTGCCAGCAGTTCCATAGGGGAAGGGGGCCAAGAGACCCAGTACTTC
>TRBJ2-3|TRBD1|many|TRBV14
CASGQSTDTQYF
TGTGCCTCGGGACAGAGCACAGATACGCAGTATTTT
>TRBJ1-5|-|many|TRBV7-9
CASSLSGAGFGQPQHF
TGTGCCAGCAGCTTAAGCGGGGCCGGGTTCGGTCAGCCCCAGCATTTT